A selection of T cell receptor beta chains follows, all from one sample in a study of T-cell memory formation after mild COVID-19. One entry per CDR3 protein results from TCRdb running MiXCR on the 5' RACE reads. The table shows some 350,000 distinct CDR3 sequences, with roughly 15% occurring only once. The sequencing input was PBMCs or a T cell subset sorted from them (not recorded which). These receptor sequences come from a man aged 18-30 years who had mild COVID-19 (a few samples of this study predate the infection). Cell type and time point are not known. Both conserved end residues are part of each CDR3. The order of the fields is V gene, clone size, D gene, J gene, CDR3 protein, CDR3 DNA. A D gene is named only where the DNA matches it firmly. Some rows mark clone size as missing; the rest say once, few, many or name a class of expanded clone.

TRBV9	few	.	TRBJ2-3	CASSSMGGTDTQYF	TGTGCCAGCAGCTCGATGGGGGGTACAGATACGCAGTATTTT
TRBV6-2/TRBV6-3	few	.	TRBJ2-4	CASSGQIQYF	TGTGCCAGCAGTGGACAGATTCAGTACTTC
TRBV7-3	.	.	TRBJ1-3	CASSCPRVPSGNTIYF	TGTGCCAGCAGCTGTCCGAGGGTCCCCTCTGGAAACACCATATATTTT
TRBV5-1	many	.	TRBJ2-5	CASSVSQETQYF	TGCGCCAGCAGCGTGTCCCAAGAGACCCAGTACTTC
TRBV7-2	.	.	TRBJ2-1	CASSSYGSYNEQFF	TGTGCCAGCAGCTCCTATGGTTCCTACAATGAGCAGTTCTTC
TRBV12-3/TRBV12-4	.	.	TRBJ2-1	CASSSGPGSEQFF	TGTGCCAGCAGCTCCGGACCGGGGTCTGAGCAGTTCTTC
TRBV28	.	TRBD1	TRBJ1-1	CASSIGQGGTEAFF	TGTGCCAGCAGTATAGGACAGGGGGGCACTGAAGCTTTCTTT
TRBV6-2/TRBV6-3	few	.	TRBJ2-6	CASSYGTRRHGANVLTF	TGTGCCAGCAGTTATGGGACCCGTAGGCATGGGGCCAACGTCCTGACTTTC
TRBV4-1	many	TRBD1	TRBJ2-2	CASSQVVQGADTGELFF	TGCGCCAGCAGCCAGGTCGTACAGGGGGCTGACACCGGGGAGCTGTTTTTT
TRBV7-9	few	TRBD1	TRBJ1-1	CASSQDRDMNTEAFF	TGTGCCAGCAGTCAAGACAGGGACATGAACACTGAAGCTTTCTTT
TRBV19	.	.	TRBJ2-7	CASSISGAAYEQYF	TGTGCCAGTAGTATCTCGGGGGCGGCCTACGAGCAGTACTTC
TRBV4-2	few	.	TRBJ2-5	CASSQDRDTGDLQETQYF	TGTGCCAGCAGCCAAGATCGAGACACGGGGGACCTCCAAGAGACCCAGTACTTC
TRBV12-3/TRBV12-4	.	.	TRBJ1-1	CASSFNRERTEAFF	TGTGCCAGCAGTTTCAACAGGGAACGCACTGAAGCTTTCTTT
TRBV5-1	.	TRBD1	TRBJ1-4	CASSQAGQVDEKLFF	TGCGCCAGCAGCCAGGCAGGACAGGTGGATGAAAAACTGTTTTTT
TRBV5-1	many	.	TRBJ2-2	CASSLLARGWDTGELFF	TGCGCCAGCAGCTTGTTAGCCCGGGGATGGGACACCGGGGAGCTGTTTTTT
TRBV7-2	few	.	TRBJ2-7	CASSLDVRPSYEQYF	TGTGCCAGCAGCTTAGACGTCAGACCCTCCTACGAGCAGTACTTC
TRBV7-9	.	TRBD1	TRBJ1-1	CASSSRTGGDEAFF	TGTGCCAGCAGCTCCCGGACAGGGGGAGATGAAGCTTTCTTT
TRBV7-2	.	TRBD1	TRBJ2-1	CASSRQGPLDEQFF	TGTGCCAGCAGCCGACAGGGCCCCCTGGATGAGCAGTTCTTC
TRBV29-1	few	TRBD1	TRBJ2-5	CSVDTTGAETQYF	TGCAGCGTCGACACGACAGGGGCGGAGACCCAGTACTTC
TRBV7-2	many	TRBD2	TRBJ2-3	CASSFRLAGDRTDTQYF	TGTGCCAGCAGCTTCCGCCTAGCGGGGGACCGCACAGATACGCAGTATTTT
TRBV6-2/TRBV6-3	.	TRBD1	TRBJ1-5	CASSSPMDRTNEPQHF	TGTGCCAGCAGTTCCCCCATGGACAGGACCAACGAGCCCCAGCATTTT
TRBV6-5	few	.	TRBJ2-7	CASSPRPGSWEF	TGTGCCAGCAGCCCACGTCCCGGGAGTTGGGAATTC
TRBV7-3	many	.	TRBJ2-3	CASSPGGDTQYF	TGTGCCAGCAGCCCAGGAGGAGATACGCAGTATTTT
TRBV3-1	.	TRBD1	TRBJ2-6	CASSDPPGQGPSGANVLTF	TGTGCCAGCAGCGATCCTCCGGGACAGGGACCCTCTGGGGCCAACGTCCTGACTTTC
TRBV18	few	.	TRBJ2-5	CASSSIYQETQYF	TGTGCCAGCTCAAGTATCTACCAAGAGACCCAGTACTTC